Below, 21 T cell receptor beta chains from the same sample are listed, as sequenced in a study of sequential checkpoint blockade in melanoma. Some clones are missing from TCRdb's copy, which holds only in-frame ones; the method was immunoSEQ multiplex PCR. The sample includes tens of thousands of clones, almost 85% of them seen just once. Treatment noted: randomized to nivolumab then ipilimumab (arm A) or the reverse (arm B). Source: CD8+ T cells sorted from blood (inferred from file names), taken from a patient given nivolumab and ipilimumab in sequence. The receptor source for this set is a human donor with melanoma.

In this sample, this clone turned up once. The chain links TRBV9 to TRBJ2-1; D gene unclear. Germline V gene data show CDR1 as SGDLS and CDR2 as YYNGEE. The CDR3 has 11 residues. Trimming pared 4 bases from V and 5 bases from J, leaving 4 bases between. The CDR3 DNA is TGTGCCAGCAGCTTCAACAATGAGCAGTTCTTC. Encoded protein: CASSFNNEQFF.

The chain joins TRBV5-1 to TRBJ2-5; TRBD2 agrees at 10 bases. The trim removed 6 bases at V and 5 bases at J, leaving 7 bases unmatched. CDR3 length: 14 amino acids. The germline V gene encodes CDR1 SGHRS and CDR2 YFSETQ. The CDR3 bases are TGCGCCAGCAAAAGCGGGGGGGCGTGGGAGACCCAGTACTTC. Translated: CASKSGGAWETQYF.

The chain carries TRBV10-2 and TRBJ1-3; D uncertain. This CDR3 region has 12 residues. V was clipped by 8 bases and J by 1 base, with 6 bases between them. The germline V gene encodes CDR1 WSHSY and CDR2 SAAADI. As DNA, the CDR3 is TGCGCCAGCCGGGATTCTGGAAACACCATATATTTT. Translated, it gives CASRDSGNTIYF.

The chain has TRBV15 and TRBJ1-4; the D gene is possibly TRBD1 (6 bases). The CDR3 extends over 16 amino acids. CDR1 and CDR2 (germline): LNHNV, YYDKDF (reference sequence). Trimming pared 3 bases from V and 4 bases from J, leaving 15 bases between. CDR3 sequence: CATSSERGQVNEKLFF. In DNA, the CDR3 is TGTGCCACCAGCAGTGAGCGGGGGCAGGTTAATGAAAAACTGTTTTTT. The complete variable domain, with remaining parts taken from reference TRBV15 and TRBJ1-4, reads DAMVIQNPRYQVTQFGKPVTLSCSQTLNHNVMYWYQQKSSQAPKLLFHYYDKDFNNEADTPDNFQSRRPNTSFCFLDIRSPGLGDTAMYLCATSSERGQVNEKLFFGSGTQLSVL.

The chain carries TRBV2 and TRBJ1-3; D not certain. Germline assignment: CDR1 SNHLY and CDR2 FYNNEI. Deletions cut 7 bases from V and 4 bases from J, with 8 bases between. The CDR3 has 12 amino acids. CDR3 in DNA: TGTGCCAGCAACCTTCTAGGAAACACCATATATTTT. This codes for CASNLLGNTIYF.

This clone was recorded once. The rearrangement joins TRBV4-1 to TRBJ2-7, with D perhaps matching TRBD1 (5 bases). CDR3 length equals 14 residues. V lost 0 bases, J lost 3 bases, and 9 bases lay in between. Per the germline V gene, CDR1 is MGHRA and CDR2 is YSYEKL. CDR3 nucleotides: TGCGCCAGCAGCCAAGAACACAGGTTCTACGAGCAGTACTTC. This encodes CASSQEHRFYEQYF.

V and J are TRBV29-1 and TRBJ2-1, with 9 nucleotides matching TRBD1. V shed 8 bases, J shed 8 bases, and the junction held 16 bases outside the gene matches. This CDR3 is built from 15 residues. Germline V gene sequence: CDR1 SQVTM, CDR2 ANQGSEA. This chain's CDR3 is CSHDEGQGIIDEQFF. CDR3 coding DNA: TGCAGCCATGACGAAGGACAGGGGATTATCGATGAGCAGTTCTTC.

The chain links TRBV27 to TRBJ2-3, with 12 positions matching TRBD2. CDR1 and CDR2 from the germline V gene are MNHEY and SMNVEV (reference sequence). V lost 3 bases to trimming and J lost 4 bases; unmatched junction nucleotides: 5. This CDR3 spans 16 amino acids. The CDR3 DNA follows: TGTGCCAGCAGTTTCCTCGGGACTAGCGGGCCAGATACGCAGTATTTT. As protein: CASSFLGTSGPDTQYF.

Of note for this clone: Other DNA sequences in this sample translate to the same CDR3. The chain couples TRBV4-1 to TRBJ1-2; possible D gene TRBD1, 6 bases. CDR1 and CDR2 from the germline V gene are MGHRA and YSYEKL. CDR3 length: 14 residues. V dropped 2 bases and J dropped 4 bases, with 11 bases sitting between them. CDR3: CASSQRQGSYGYTF. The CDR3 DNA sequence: TGCGCCAGCAGCCAACGGCAGGGGAGCTATGGCTACACCTTC.

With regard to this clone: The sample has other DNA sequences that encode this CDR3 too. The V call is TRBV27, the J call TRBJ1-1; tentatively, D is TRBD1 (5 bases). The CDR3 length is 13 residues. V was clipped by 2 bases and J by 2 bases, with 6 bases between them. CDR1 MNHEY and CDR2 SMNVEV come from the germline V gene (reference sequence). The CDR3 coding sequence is TGTGCCAGCAGTTTAAGGGGCAACACTGAAGCTTTCTTT. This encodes CASSLRGNTEAFF.

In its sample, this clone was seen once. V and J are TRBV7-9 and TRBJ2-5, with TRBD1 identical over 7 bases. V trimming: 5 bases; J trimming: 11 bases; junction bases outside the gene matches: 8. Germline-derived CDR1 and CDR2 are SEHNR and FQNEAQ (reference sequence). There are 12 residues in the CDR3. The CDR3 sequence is CASSLGQAEQYF. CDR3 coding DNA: TGTGCCAGCAGCCTTGGACAGGCAGAGCAGTACTTC.

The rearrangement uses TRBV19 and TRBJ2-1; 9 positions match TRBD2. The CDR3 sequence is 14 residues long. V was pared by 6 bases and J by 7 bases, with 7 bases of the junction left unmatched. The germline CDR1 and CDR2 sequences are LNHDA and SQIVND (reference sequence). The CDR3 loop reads CASRVAGVGNEQFF. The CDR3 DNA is TGTGCCAGTAGGGTAGCGGGAGTTGGGAATGAGCAGTTCTTC.

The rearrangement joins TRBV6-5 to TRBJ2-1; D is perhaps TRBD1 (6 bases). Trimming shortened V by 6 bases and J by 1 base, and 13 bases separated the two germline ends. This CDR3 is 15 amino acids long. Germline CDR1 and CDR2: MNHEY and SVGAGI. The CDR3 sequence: CASSGGTQSYNEQFF. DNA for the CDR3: TGTGCCAGCAGCGGTGGGACACAATCCTACAATGAGCAGTTCTTC.

The CDR3 DNA reads as TGTGCCAGCAGTGATCCAGGCCGGACAGACTACGAGCAGTACTTC. Amino acids: CASSDPGRTDYEQYF. The V call is TRBV6-1, the J call TRBJ2-7; perhaps TRBD1 as D (6 bases). Looked up from germline, CDR1 is MNHNS and CDR2 is SASEGT. The germline V and J ends were trimmed by 3 bases and 3 bases, with 15 bases remaining between them. This CDR3 is 15 amino acids long.

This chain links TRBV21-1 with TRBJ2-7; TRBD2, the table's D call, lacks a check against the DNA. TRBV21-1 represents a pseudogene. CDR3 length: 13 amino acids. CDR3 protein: CASREGGAYEQYF. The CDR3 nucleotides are TGTGCCAGCAGGGAAGGGGGGGCCTACGAGCAGTACTTC.

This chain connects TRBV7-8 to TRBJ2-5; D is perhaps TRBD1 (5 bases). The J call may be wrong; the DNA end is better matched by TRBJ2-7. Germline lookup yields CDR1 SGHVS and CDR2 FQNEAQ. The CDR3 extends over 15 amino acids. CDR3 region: CASSLSGPVPYEQYF. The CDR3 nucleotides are TGTGCCAGCAGCTTATCAGGGCCGGTCCCCTACGAGCAGTACTTC.

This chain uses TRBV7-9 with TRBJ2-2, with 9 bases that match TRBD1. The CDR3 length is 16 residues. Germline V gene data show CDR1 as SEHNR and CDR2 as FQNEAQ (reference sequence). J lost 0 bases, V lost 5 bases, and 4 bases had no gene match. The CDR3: CASSPDRGANTGELFF. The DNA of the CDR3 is TGTGCCAGCAGCCCGGACAGGGGAGCGAACACCGGGGAGCTGTTTTTT.

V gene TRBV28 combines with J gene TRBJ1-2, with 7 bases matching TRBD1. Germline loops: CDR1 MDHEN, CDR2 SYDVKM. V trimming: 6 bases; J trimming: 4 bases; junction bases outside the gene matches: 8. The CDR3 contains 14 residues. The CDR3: CASSLQGSGYGYTF. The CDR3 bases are TGTGCCAGCAGCCTACAGGGGAGTGGCTATGGCTACACCTTC.

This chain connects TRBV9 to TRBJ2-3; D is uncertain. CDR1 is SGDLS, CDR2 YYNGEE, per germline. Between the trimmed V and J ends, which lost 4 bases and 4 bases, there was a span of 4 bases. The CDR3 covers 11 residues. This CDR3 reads CASSPADTQYF. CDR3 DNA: TGTGCCAGCAGCCCAGCAGATACGCAGTATTTT.

This CDR3 reads CASSPTSGSSYEQYF. The CDR3 DNA follows: TGTGCCAGCAGTCCGACTAGCGGGAGTTCCTACGAGCAGTACTTC. The chain links TRBV6-5 to TRBJ2-7; 12 bases align to TRBD2. This CDR3 is 15 amino acids long. Per the germline V gene, CDR1 is MNHEY and CDR2 is SVGAGI. J gave up 1 base and V 5 bases, and 3 bases lay outside the gene matches.

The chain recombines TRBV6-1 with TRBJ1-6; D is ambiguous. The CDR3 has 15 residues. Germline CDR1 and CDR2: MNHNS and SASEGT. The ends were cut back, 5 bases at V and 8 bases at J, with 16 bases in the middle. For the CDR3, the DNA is TGTGCCAGCAGTCTCGCAAAACACGGGTATTCACCCCTCCACTTT. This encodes CASSLAKHGYSPLHF.